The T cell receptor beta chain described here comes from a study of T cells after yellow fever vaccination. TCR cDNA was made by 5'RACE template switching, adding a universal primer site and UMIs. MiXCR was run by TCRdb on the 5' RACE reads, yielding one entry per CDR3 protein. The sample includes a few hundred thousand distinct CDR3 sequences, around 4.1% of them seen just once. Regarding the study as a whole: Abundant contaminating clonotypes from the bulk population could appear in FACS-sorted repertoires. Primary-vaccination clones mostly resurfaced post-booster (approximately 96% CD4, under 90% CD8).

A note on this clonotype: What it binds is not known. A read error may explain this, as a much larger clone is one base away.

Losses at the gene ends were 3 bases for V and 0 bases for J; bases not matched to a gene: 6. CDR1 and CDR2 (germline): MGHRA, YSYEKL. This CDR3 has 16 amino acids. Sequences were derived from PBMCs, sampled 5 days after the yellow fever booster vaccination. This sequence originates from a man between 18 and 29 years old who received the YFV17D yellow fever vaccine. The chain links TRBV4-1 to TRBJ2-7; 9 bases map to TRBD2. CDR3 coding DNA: TGCGCCAGCAGCCACCACCTAGCGGGAAGCTCCTACGAGCAGTACTTC. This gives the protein CASSHHLAGSSYEQYF.